This TCR beta chain was recovered during a study of shared clonotypes between healthy human individuals. Study summary: Three plates each covered CD4 naive and memory; CD8 naive two, CD8 memory one.

CD8 cells regarded as naive lacked CD45RO, were positively chosen for CCR7, and omitted terminally differentiated effector memory CD45RA+ cells. On this clone: Its antigen remains unknown. Other DNA sequences in the same sample also yield this CDR3.

General observations from the study: Few donors limited the genetic and exposure-history diversity represented.

The germline CDR1 and CDR2 sequences are SGHRS and YFSETQ. V lost 1 base and J lost 7, with 9 bases in between. This CDR3 region has 13 residues. A deep-level run was used for the assay. Measured with immunoSEQ multiplex PCR; TCRdb has only the in-frame clones, and not every one. The data hold roughly 1,800,000 clones, with about 95% observed a single time. The genes are TRBV5-1 and TRBJ1-5; D is ambiguous. The TCR was taken from a young man in good health. Sequences were obtained from naive CD8+ T cells sorted from blood. DNA of the CDR3: TGCGCCAGCAGCTTGTCCGGAAACCAGCCCCAGCATTTT. This codes for CASSLSGNQPQHF.